The 9 T cell receptor beta chains reported below all come from one sample, sequenced in a study of cytomegalovirus exposure and HLA in healthy donors. Both 60 Vbeta primers and 13 Jbeta primers went into the PCR. Produced via immunoSEQ multiplex PCR; TCRdb's table is partial and in-frame only. The sample lists some 170,000 clones, approximately 85% seen once, with around 10% in the top ten. Input material: PBMCs. The receptors were gathered from a man in his fifties or sixties in good health and CMV-seropositive.

The rearrangement links TRBV28 to TRBJ1-4; D remains unclear. Germline CDR1 MDHEN, CDR2 SYDVKM. Deletions cut 5 bases from V and 6 bases from J, with 13 bases between. The CDR3 has 14 amino acids. CDR3 sequence (DNA): TGTGCCAGCAGTCTGCGTGGTCCGGATGAAAAACTGTTTTTT. Residues: CASSLRGPDEKLFF.

This chain connects TRBV18 to TRBJ1-1; 7 bases map to TRBD1. Germline V gene data show CDR1 as KGHSH and CDR2 as LQKENI. The CDR3 length is 19 residues. V lost 3 bases and J lost 1; bases outside the gene matches: 17. In nucleotides, the CDR3 is TGTGCCAGCTCACCCTTCACCGGGAGAGCCCCAGGGGGGAACACTGAAGCTTTCTTT. Residues: CASSPFTGRAPGGNTEAFF.

The V call is TRBV28, the J call TRBJ1-2; the match to TRBD1 covers 7 bases. V lost 8 bases and J lost 4; bases outside the gene matches: 19. Germline lookup yields CDR1 MDHEN and CDR2 SYDVKM. The CDR3 loop spans 17 amino acids. The DNA of the CDR3 is TGTGCCAGCCTTAGTGGACAGGAATGGAGAACTTTCTATGGCTACACCTTC. It codes for CASLSGQEWRTFYGYTF.

The gene calls are TRBV28 and TRBJ2-7; TRBD1 aligns across 7 bases. Germline values: CDR1 MDHEN, CDR2 SYDVKM. This CDR3 has 17 amino acids. With 6 bases clipped from V and 1 base from J, the junction kept 15 bases outside the gene matches. CDR3 residues: CASSYQPYPGQSYEQYF. CDR3 bases: TGTGCCAGCAGCTACCAACCTTATCCGGGACAGTCCTACGAGCAGTACTTC.

This chain connects TRBV7-8 to TRBJ1-1; 9 bases align to TRBD1. The germline V gene has CDR1 SGHVS and CDR2 FQNEAQ. V gave up 6 bases and J gave up 4 bases; unmatched junction bases: 6. This CDR3 region has 14 residues. The CDR3 bases are TGTGCCAGCAGTCTACAGGGGGCGGTCACTGAAGCTTTCTTT. It is translated as CASSLQGAVTEAFF.

V and J are TRBV19 and TRBJ2-3; D not certain. The CDR3 runs to 14 residues. The germline CDR1 and CDR2 sequences are LNHDA and SQIVND (reference sequence). Trimming cost V 5 bases and J 3 bases, with 12 bases left between them. CDR3 bases: TGTGCCAGTAGTCCACAAATTGGTACAGATACGCAGTATTTT. Protein sequence: CASSPQIGTDTQYF. Based on the CDR3 plus reference TRBV19 and TRBJ2-3, the full variable domain is DGGITQSPKYLFRKEGQNVTLSCEQNLNHDAMYWYRQDPGQGLRLIYYSQIVNDFQKGDIAEGYSVSREKKESFPLTVTSAQKNPTAFYLCASSPQIGTDTQYFGPGTRLTVL.

The chain links TRBV7-2 to TRBJ2-1, with 10 nucleotides matching TRBD2. With 5 bases clipped from V and 6 bases from J, the junction kept 10 bases outside the gene matches. CDR1 and CDR2 (germline): SGHTA, FQGNSA. The CDR3 spans 16 residues. Here the CDR3 reads CASSPIAGGPGNEQFF. The CDR3 DNA reads TGTGCCAGCAGCCCGATAGCGGGAGGACCGGGCAATGAGCAGTTCTTC.

This chain connects TRBV4-2 to TRBJ2-7, with TRBD1 as a possible D gene (5 bases). This CDR3 contains 12 residues. With 4 bases removed from V and 6 bases from J, the gap between germline ends came to 10 bases. In germline, CDR1 is LGHNA, CDR2 YNFKEQ. CDR3 protein: CASSPDGAEQYF. The DNA for the CDR3 is TGTGCCAGCAGCCCAGATGGGGCCGAGCAGTACTTC.

V is TRBV5-6 and J is TRBJ1-2; 7 bases are a match to TRBD1. V trimming: 1 base; J trimming: 6 bases; junction bases outside the gene matches: 6. This CDR3 contains 14 residues. The germline CDR1 and CDR2 sequences are SGHDT and YYEEEE. CDR3 DNA: TGTGCCAGCAGCTTGAGGAGGCAGGGGGATGGCTACACCTTC. Its protein is CASSLRRQGDGYTF.